The 12 T cell receptor beta chains listed next were all sequenced from one sample in a study of blood T cell repertoires in COVID-19. Sequencing was performed with immunoSEQ multiplex PCR; in TCRdb, only in-frame clones are kept and a portion is missing. The data contain 72,000 or so clones, 88% of them singletons. Sequences were obtained from peripheral blood. The receptors were gathered from a man in his fifties with active COVID-19.

This rearrangement joins TRBV11-1 to TRBJ2-7; 9 nucleotides match TRBD1. This CDR3 spans 15 amino acids. The V segment lost 5 bases and the J segment 2 bases; nucleotides outside the gene matches: 7. Germline V gives CDR1 SGHAT, CDR2 FQDESV (reference sequence). The CDR3 region is CASSPGTGFTYEQYF. For the CDR3, the DNA is TGTGCCAGCAGCCCTGGGACAGGGTTTACCTACGAGCAGTACTTC. The full variable domain, rest sourced from reference TRBV11-1 and TRBJ2-7, is EAEVAQSPRYKITEKSQAVAFWCDPISGHATLYWYRQILGQGPELLVQFQDESVVDDSQLPKDRFSAERLKGVDSTLKIQPAELGDSAMYLCASSPGTGFTYEQYFGPGTRLTVT.

This clone was recorded only once. The chain links TRBV19 to TRBJ1-5; possible D gene TRBD1, 5 bases. This CDR3 comprises 16 residues. Trimming took 7 bases from V and 11 from J, leaving 27 bases between them. Germline-derived CDR1 and CDR2 are LNHDA and SQIVND (reference sequence). CDR3 in DNA: TGTGCCAGTATTGATACAACCGGGACGGGGGATATAGCCCAGCATTTT. Protein product: CASIDTTGTGDIAQHF.

The gene calls are TRBV6-5 and TRBJ2-2; D uncertain. The V gene's germline CDR1 is MNHEY and CDR2 SVGAGI. V was pared by 3 bases and J by 4 bases, with 6 bases between. The CDR3 is 13 residues long. The CDR3 reads CASSYSPTGELFF. CDR3 sequence (DNA): TGTGCCAGCAGTTATAGTCCCACCGGGGAGCTGTTTTTT.

Note on this clone: The junction departs from germline at one end; a sequencing error may be responsible. The genes are TRBV3-1 (or the pseudogene TRBV3-2) and TRBJ1-2; a weak D match, TRBD1 (5 bases). Germline V gene sequence: CDR1 LGHDT, CDR2 YNNKEL (reference sequence). The CDR3 has 17 residues. The CDR3 here is CASGQGVRAGPNYGYTF. The CDR3 DNA sequence: TGTGCCAGCGGCCAAGGGGTCCGCGCAGGGCCTAACTATGGCTACACCTTC.

The V call is TRBV7-3, the J call TRBJ1-1; D is unresolved. Per germline, CDR1 SGHTA and CDR2 FQGTGA. CDR3 length equals 13 residues. V dropped 4 bases and J dropped 7 bases, with 13 bases sitting between them. The CDR3 region is CASSSEREGEAFF. As DNA, the CDR3 is TGTGCCAGCAGCTCTGAACGGGAGGGTGAAGCTTTCTTT.

This clone was observed a single time. The chain joins TRBV30 to TRBJ1-1; a weak D match, TRBD1 (5 bases). CDR1 and CDR2 from the germline V gene are GTSNPN and SVGIG (reference sequence). The CDR3 has 14 residues. V was trimmed by 0 bases and J by 0 bases, leaving 8 bases between them. As DNA, the CDR3 is TGTGCCTGGAGTGTTGACAGTATGAACACTGAAGCTTTCTTT. This sequence encodes CAWSVDSMNTEAFF.

The V call is TRBV7-6, the J call TRBJ2-7; D gene ambiguous. The CDR3 has 14 amino acids. The V end was cut by 1 base, the J end by 5 bases, with 12 bases between. Germline CDR1 is SGHVS and CDR2 is FNYEAQ. The CDR3 loop reads CASSLVITSDEQYF. The CDR3 region has the DNA TGTGCCAGCAGCTTAGTTATAACTTCCGACGAGCAGTACTTC.

The chain joins TRBV6-5 to TRBJ1-1, with TRBD1 matching over 8 bases. J lost 10 bases, V lost 6 bases, and 13 bases had no gene match. The germline gives CDR1 MNHEY, CDR2 SVGAGI. The CDR3 runs 14 residues. The CDR3 sequence: CASRTGTGIPRAFF. As DNA, the CDR3 is TGTGCCAGCAGGACCGGGACAGGTATACCGAGAGCTTTCTTT.

This clone has only a few counts. The rearrangement links TRBV6-2 or TRBV6-3 to TRBJ1-1; perhaps TRBD1 as D (6 bases). Germline CDR1 and CDR2: MNHEY and SVGEGT. V lost 5 bases, J lost 5 bases, and 12 bases lay in between. The CDR3 is made up of 13 amino acids. The CDR3 sequence: CASSRGGFTEAFF. In DNA form, the CDR3 reads TGTGCCAGCAGTCGAGGGGGTTTTACTGAAGCTTTCTTT.

The CDR3 DNA is TGTGCCAGCAGCCCTGGACTGGGCACGGAGCAGTTCTTC. Amino acids: CASSPGLGTEQFF. V is TRBV11-3 and J is TRBJ2-1, with D maybe TRBD2 (5 bases). The CDR3 extends over 13 amino acids. The germline V gene has CDR1 SGHNT and CDR2 YENEEA. Trimming pared 5 bases from V and 10 bases from J, leaving 15 bases between.

This sequence joins TRBV7-9 and TRBJ1-6; D perhaps matches TRBD1 (6 bases). V shed 1 base and J shed 9 bases, with 19 bases lying between them. Per germline, CDR1 SEHNR and CDR2 FQNEAQ (reference sequence). CDR3 size: 17 residues. CDR3 in amino acids: CASSLGFRDTAFSPLHF. The CDR3 nucleotides read TGTGCCAGCAGCTTAGGGTTCCGGGACACGGCGTTTTCACCCCTCCACTTT.

The chain combines TRBV11-2 with TRBJ2-5; the D gene is possibly TRBD1 (5 bases). Germline CDR1 is SGHAT and CDR2 is FQNNGV. This CDR3 is built from 13 residues. V lost 5 bases to trimming and J lost 0 bases, with 7 bases between them. In DNA form, the CDR3 reads TGTGCCAGCAGCCCAGGGTACCAAGAGACCCAGTACTTC. It yields the protein CASSPGYQETQYF. Full variable domain (rest looked up from reference TRBV11-2 and TRBJ2-5): EAGVAQSPRYKIIEKRQSVAFWCNPISGHATLYWYQQILGQGPKLLIQFQNNGVVDDSQLPKDRFSAERLKGVDSTLKIQPAKLEDSAVYLCASSPGYQETQYFGPGTRLLVL.